The subject of this entry is one T cell receptor beta chain. Its cognate antigen has yet to be identified. No base quality values were provided; no much bigger clone lies one nucleotide off. ICON enrollment began in the first half of 2016, and the last patient was enrolled in the second half of 2018. Fresh tumor and matched uninvolved tissue for in-depth immune analyses, including TCR sequencing, were collected from a subcohort of approximately 81 patients. DNA for TCR sequencing was isolated from bulk tissue, and no cell sorting was done. V is trimmed back by 2 bases and J by 14 bases, and the junction contains 10 bases that no gene match accounts for. The germline V gene sets CDR1 to MNHEY and CDR2 to SVGAGI. The CDR3, from cysteine to phenylalanine, totals 14 residues. Only CDR3 DNA is held: 42 bases, read in frame from base 1. The immunoSEQ assay used for TCR sequencing gave the T-cell fraction in both tumor and uninvolved lung tissue. The original methods were these. For survival analysis, patients were split into high (upper tertile) and low (lower two tertiles) T-cell fraction groups and compared by log-rank test. A signed-rank test was used to check for differences in T-cell fraction between paired tumor and uninvolved lung. The clones in this table, taken by TCRdb from immuneACCESS, are in-frame only. Not every clone is retained; where verified, under half of the shortfall comes from an unresolved V gene, and the cause of the rest is unknown. V, J and clone size reflect that table, while D and trimming were determined from the DNA. Within this sample are some 13,000 clones, with around two thirds of them counted one time only. More than 20% of the sample comes from the top ten.

The data originate from a study of tumor-infiltrating lymphocytes in localized non-small cell lung cancer (dated by TCRdb to 2020 to 2023). About the full investigation: The cohort covered several histologies, both smokers and never-smokers, and patients whose samples were collected after neoadjuvant chemotherapy. Resected tumor tissue and uninvolved lung tissue described as non-adjacent to the tumor were contributed by each patient, with both tissues obtained from the same patient. TCR sequencing was one of several integrated assays, alongside flow cytometry, multiplex immunofluorescence, RNA-seq, exome sequencing and proteomics, applied to the same patients. The overall ICON cohort was composed of over a hundred surgical patients with localized non-small cell lung cancer whose tumors were resected. The paired tumor versus uninvolved lung comparison of immunoSEQ T-cell fraction included some 54 patients. Broad study findings and their caveats: The TCR-derived T-cell fraction showed no difference between the flow cytometry-defined immunotypes IM1 (good prognosis) and IM2 (poor prognosis). Assay coverage differed among patients according to how much tissue was available, so only a subset of the cohort had TCR sequencing. Different pieces of the same tissue were used for different assays, so technical variation could not be separated from intratumor heterogeneity. In line with immunofluorescence CD3 counts, TCRbeta sequencing supported higher T cell infiltration in tumors compared with uninvolved lung tissue.

The source material was uninvolved lung tissue not adjacent to the tumor. This receptor was taken from a human donor with non-small cell lung cancer. The rearrangement joined TRBV6-5 to TRBJ1-2; the central 11 bases match TRBD1. At the DNA level, the sequence is TGTGCCAGCAGTTACGACCGGGACAGGGGGACTCTTACCTTC. Its protein reads: CASSYDRDRGTLTF.